The T cell receptor beta chain under discussion was sequenced for a study of blood T cells in healthy people across ages. Points from the study as a whole: The recorded TCR beta diversity per million T cells decreased in a roughly linear manner with age.

As for this clonotype: Its antigen is undetermined.

The CDR3 is 15 residues long. Germline V gene sequence: CDR1 DFQATT, CDR2 SNEGSKA (reference sequence). Losses at the gene ends were 0 bases for V and 6 bases for J; bases not matched to a gene: 5. Through a sample-barcoded 5' primer and a J-beta primer mix, a second PCR was run for roughly 7 to 11 cycles. TCRdb fed the 5' RACE reads into MiXCR, producing one record per CDR3 protein. The sample lists over 600,000 distinct CDR3 sequences; 21% were seen once. This TCR came from a man between 65 and 85 years old in good health. Sequencing used blood. The chain recombines TRBV20-1 with TRBJ2-1, with TRBD2 matching 10 bases. CDR3 loop: CSARDPSGRANEQFF. The CDR3 DNA reads as TGCAGTGCTAGAGACCCGAGCGGGAGGGCCAATGAGCAGTTCTTC.